This TCR beta chain is from a study of T cells after yellow fever vaccination. The overall study: Those fractions that held only low numbers of cells were prepared using the SMART-Seq v4 Ultra Low Input RNA kit.

TCRdb recomputed calls from the 5' RACE reads with MiXCR, one row per CDR3 protein. The sample contains hundreds of thousands of distinct CDR3 sequences, 10% to 15% of which appear only once. This clonotype was recorded a few times. The antigen remains undetermined. Findings and caveats of the study: Among all clonotypes, a small share was observed in both CD4 and CD8 compartments.

The V and J ends lost 3 bases and 3 bases respectively, with 14 bases between them. The length of the CDR3 is 15 residues. CDR1 and CDR2 from the germline V gene are DFQATT and SNEGSKA (reference sequence). This TCR derives from a man aged 25 to 45 who received the YFV17D yellow fever vaccine. Sequencing was performed on PBMCs, taken on the day of the yellow fever booster vaccination. The genes are TRBV20-1 and TRBJ1-4; possibly TRBD1 for D (6 bases). The CDR3 sequence: CSASAPGVANEKLFF. CDR3 sequence (DNA): TGCAGTGCTAGCGCCCCAGGGGTGGCTAATGAAAAACTGTTTTTT.